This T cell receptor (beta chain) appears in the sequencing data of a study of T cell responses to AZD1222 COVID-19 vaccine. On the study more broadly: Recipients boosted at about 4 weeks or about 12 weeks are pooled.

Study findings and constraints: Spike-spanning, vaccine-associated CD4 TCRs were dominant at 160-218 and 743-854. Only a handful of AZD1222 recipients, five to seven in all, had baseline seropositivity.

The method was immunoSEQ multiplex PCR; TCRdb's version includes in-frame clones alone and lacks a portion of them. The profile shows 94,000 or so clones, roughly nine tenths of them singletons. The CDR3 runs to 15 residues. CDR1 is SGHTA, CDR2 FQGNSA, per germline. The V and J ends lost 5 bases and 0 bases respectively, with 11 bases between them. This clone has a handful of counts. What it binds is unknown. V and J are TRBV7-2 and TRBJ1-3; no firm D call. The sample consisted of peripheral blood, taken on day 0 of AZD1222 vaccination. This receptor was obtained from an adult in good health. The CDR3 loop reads CASSPVGDSGNTIYF. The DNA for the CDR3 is TGTGCCAGCAGCCCGGTGGGCGACTCTGGAAACACCATATATTTT.